This TCR beta chain was obtained from a study of blood T cell repertoires in COVID-19. About the study: Donors in the United States, Italy and Spain gave samples during acute or convalescent COVID-19.

Authors' data handling: The authors estimated nucleated cell counts from reference gene primer amplification. TCRdb's copy holds only in-frame clones and misses some; the assay was immunoSEQ multiplex PCR. D and trimming were read from the DNA, whereas the V and J calls and clone size are those reported in that table. The table has under 300,000 clones, approximately 86% seen once. The receptor comes from a woman in her 30s with acute COVID-19. The sequencing input was PBMCs or T cells enriched from blood (not recorded which).

The CDR3 spells CASSQERVAGVKGDTQYF. CDR3 DNA sequence: TGCGCCAGCAGCCAAGAGAGGGTAGCGGGAGTGAAGGGCGATACGCAGTATTTT. The J gene is TRBJ2-3, the V gene TRBV4-1, with 9 nucleotides matching TRBD2. Germline lookup yields CDR1 MGHRA and CDR2 YSYEKL. Germline trimming cut 0 bases from V and 6 bases from J; bases unmatched to any gene: 13. The CDR3 runs 18 residues.